This T cell receptor (beta chain) was found in a study of OX40 agonist ivuxolimab in advanced cancers. Across the study: Patients with hepatocellular carcinoma, melanoma, renal cell or head and neck cancer made up the dose-escalation patients. Prior anti-PD-1, anti-PD-L1 or anti-CTLA-4 therapy was allowed; 35% to 40% had some. Study-level results: At 0.1 to 3.0 mg/kg, CD4+ and CD8+ blood T cells expanded clonally by week 6.

The ends lost 5 bases at V and 7 bases at J; junction bases unmatched: 12. Per the germline V gene, CDR1 is SGHNT and CDR2 is YENEEA. The CDR3 has 16 amino acids. Measured with immunoSEQ multiplex PCR; TCRdb has only the in-frame clones, and not every one. Among 100,000 or so clones listed, roughly 84% were seen once. About this clone itself: Its matching antigen is unknown.

The TCR sequence derives from an adult with an advanced solid tumor such as melanoma, head and neck, liver or kidney cancer. Sequencing was performed on CD4+ or CD8+ T cells sorted from blood, taken in a trial of the OX40 agonist ivuxolimab. The rearrangement joins TRBV11-3 to TRBJ1-2; 11 nucleotides align to TRBD1. The CDR3 nucleotides read TGTGCCAGCAGCCAGGTAGTGGGGGACAGGGGGTTTGGCTACACCTTC. Protein sequence: CASSQVVGDRGFGYTF. Supplemented by reference TRBV11-3 and TRBJ1-2, the full variable domain reads EAGVVQSPRYKIIEKKQPVAFWCNPISGHNTLYWYLQNLGQGPELLIRYENEEAVDDSQLPKDRFSAERLKGVDSTLKIQPAELGDSAVYLCASSQVVGDRGFGYTFGSGTRLTVV.